A selection of T cell receptor beta chains follows, all from one sample in a study of T cell repertoires in cytomegalovirus infection. Each CDR3 protein gets one entry after TCRdb re-called the reads with MiXCR. The table records hundreds of thousands of distinct CDR3 sequences, about 33% of them present only once. These receptors have no identified antigens. The sample consisted of cultured PBMCs, taken from culture after CMV antigen stimulation. The receptors stem from a human donor in good health (CMV status not recorded). Some clones in this sample may be carry-over from other donors' samples. Each CDR3 is given with its conserved first and last residue. A D gene is named only where the DNA matches it firmly. Where a row states a size, it is once, few, many or the class of an expanded clone; other rows omit it.

- | TRBJ1-2 | - | 16 | TRBV4-1 | TGCGCCAGCAGCCAAGAGAGAGACAGCCGACCTTCGGGCTACACCTTC | CASSQERDSRPSGYTF
- | TRBJ1-2 | - | 13 | TRBV7-2 | TGTGCCAGCAGCCGGACGTCTTCCTATGGCTACACCTTC | CASSRTSSYGYTF
- | TRBJ1-6 | - | 14 | TRBV6-4 | TGTGCCAGCAGTGACAAGGGACGGAATTCACCCCTCCACTTT | CASSDKGRNSPLHF
- | TRBJ2-3 | - | 15 | TRBV19 | TGTGCCAGTAGTATAGGTGCCGGCTTGGCGGATACGCAGTATTTT | CASSIGAGLADTQYF
TRBD2 | TRBJ2-1 | - | 14 | TRBV2 | TGTGCCAGCTTGATATCTAGCGGGAGCAATGAGCAGTTCTTC | CASLISSGSNEQFF
- | TRBJ1-1 | few | 14 | TRBV6-2/TRBV6-3 | TGTGCCAGCACGTTACAGGGTTACGGAACTGAAGCTTTCTTT | CASTLQGYGTEAFF
- | TRBJ1-1 | few | 13 | TRBV6-1 | TGTGCCAGCAGTATATTGGGGGACACTGAAGCTTTCTTT | CASSILGDTEAFF
- | TRBJ2-3 | - | 10 | TRBV20-1 | TGCAGTGCCGTTAGGGATACGCAGTATTTT | CSAVRDTQYF
TRBD1 | TRBJ1-6 | - | 16 | TRBV6-1 | TGTGCCAGCAGTATACAGGGGAGCCTCTGGGATTCACCCCTCCACTTT | CASSIQGSLWDSPLHF
TRBD2 | TRBJ2-1 | - | 16 | TRBV6-6 | TGTGCCAGCAGTTACTCGCCCCCGAGCGGGAGACCCGAGCAGTTCTTC | CASSYSPPSGRPEQFF
- | TRBJ2-3 | - | 11 | TRBV9 | TGTGCCAGCAGCGTAGATGATACGCAGTATTTT | CASSVDDTQYF
- | TRBJ2-3 | many | 15 | TRBV28 | TGTGCCAGCAGCCCTACCTTACTAAACACAGATACGCAGTATTTT | CASSPTLLNTDTQYF
TRBD2 | TRBJ2-3 | few | 14 | TRBV6-4 | TGTGCCAGCAGTGAGCTAGCGGGGGAAAATACGCAGTATTTT | CASSELAGENTQYF
TRBD1 | TRBJ1-1 | - | 14 | TRBV28 | TGTGCCAGCACCCGGGGACAGGGGAGGGGTGAAGCTTTCTTT | CASTRGQGRGEAFF
- | TRBJ2-1 | few | 14 | TRBV6-2/TRBV6-3 | TGTGCCAGCAGCGTATTTGGGAGTAACAATGAGCAGTTCTTC | CASSVFGSNNEQFF
- | TRBJ2-2 | once | 14 | TRBV24-1 | TGTGCCACCAGTGATTTGCGGGGGACCGGGGAGCTGTTTTTT | CATSDLRGTGELFF
- | TRBJ2-5 | - | 16 | TRBV7-9 | TGTGCCAGCAGGGACTCAACCGGGACAAGGGTTTCGACCCAGTACTTC | CASRDSTGTRVSTQYF
TRBD1 | TRBJ1-3 | - | 15 | TRBV28 | TGTGCCAGCAGTGCCGGGACAGCTAAAGGAAACACCATATATTTT | CASSAGTAKGNTIYF
TRBD2 | TRBJ2-7 | - | 13 | TRBV7-9 | TGTGCCAGCAGCTGGGAGGGTGCGGGGGAGCAGTACTTC | CASSWEGAGEQYF
TRBD2 | TRBJ2-3 | few | 15 | TRBV28 | TGTGCCAGCAGTTTTCTTAGCGGGAACGCAGATACGCAGTATTTT | CASSFLSGNADTQYF
- | TRBJ2-2 | few | 15 | TRBV28 | TGTGCCAGCAGTCCCCCCCCAGCAAACACCGGGGAGCTGTTTTTT | CASSPPPANTGELFF
TRBD2 | TRBJ2-4 | - | 14 | TRBV6-6 | TGTGCCAGCAGGTTCGGGACTAGCCAAAACATTCAGTACTTC | CASRFGTSQNIQYF
TRBD1 | TRBJ2-3 | few | 17 | TRBV4-1 | TGCGCCAGCAGCCAAGCTCTGGGACAGGGGGCTTCAGATACGCAGTATTTT | CASSQALGQGASDTQYF
TRBD2 | TRBJ2-4 | - | 17 | TRBV19 | TGTGCCAGTAGTATGGGACTAGCGGGAGGGCCATTCGCCATTCAGTACTTC | CASSMGLAGGPFAIQYF
- | TRBJ1-4 | - | 14 | TRBV12-3/TRBV12-4 | TGTGCCACTAAAGAAGGTGCAACTAATGAAAAACTGTTTTTT | CATKEGATNEKLFF
TRBD1 | TRBJ1-1 | few | 14 | TRBV30 | TGTGCCTGGGGGGGACAGGCGCCGCTCACTGAAGCTTTCTTT | CAWGGQAPLTEAFF
TRBD2 | TRBJ2-7 | few | 15 | TRBV6-6 | TGTGCCAGCACCGGATCGAAGGCGGGGGACTACGAGCAGTACTTC | CASTGSKAGDYEQYF
TRBD2 | TRBJ2-1 | few | 18 | TRBV6-5 | TGTGCCAGCAGTTACCCGGCTAGCGGGCCCATACCCTACAATGAGCAGTTCTTC | CASSYPASGPIPYNEQFF